These 21 T cell receptor beta chains were sequenced from one sample in a study of shared clonotypes between healthy human individuals. Sequenced by immunoSEQ multiplex PCR; TCRdb stores in-frame clones only, minus some. The repertoire holds some 2.4 million clones, 90% to 95% seen once, with 0.36% in the top ten. Sequenced sample: naive CD4+ T cells from PBMCs. Specified subset: CD45RA+ positively selected. All receptors derive from a man between 18 and 29 years old in good health. Some clones in this sample may be carry-over from other donors' samples.

This chain joins TRBV19 and TRBJ1-1; no clear D gene. V was pared by 4 bases and J by 5 bases, with 17 bases between. This CDR3 contains 15 residues. In germline, CDR1 is LNHDA, CDR2 SQIVND (reference sequence). In DNA form, the CDR3 reads TGTGCCAGTAGTAAACCCCGGAAGGGAGAAACTGAAGCTTTCTTT. This sequence encodes CASSKPRKGETEAFF.

The V and J genes are TRBV6-4 and TRBJ2-5, with TRBD2 matching 11 bases. This CDR3 comprises 19 residues. V was pared by 2 bases and J by 5 bases, with 16 bases of the junction left unmatched. Germline V gene sequence: CDR1 MRHNA, CDR2 SNTAGT. Here the CDR3 reads CASSDPGLAGGIPRETQYF. As DNA, the CDR3 is TGTGCCAGCAGTGACCCCGGGCTAGCGGGAGGTATCCCCAGGGAGACCCAGTACTTC.

V is TRBV5-1 and J is TRBJ2-1; D may be TRBD2 (5 bases). V gave up 1 base and J gave up 11 bases, with 7 bases separating them. Germline CDR1 is SGHRS and CDR2 is YFSETQ. The CDR3 runs 11 residues. The chain's CDR3 is CASSLSGKQFF. The CDR3 DNA sequence: TGCGCCAGCAGCTTGTCGGGGAAGCAGTTCTTC.

The chain has TRBV30 and TRBJ2-5, with 12 bases aligning to TRBD1. V shed 2 bases and J 5 bases; nucleotides not matched to a gene: 6. Germline values: CDR1 GTSNPN, CDR2 SVGIG (reference sequence). The CDR3 extends over 15 amino acids. CDR3 DNA: TGTGCCTGGAGTACCGGGACAGGGGGCTTGGAGACCCAGTACTTC. Translating gives CAWSTGTGGLETQYF.

V usage is TRBV29-1 and J usage is TRBJ1-1; maybe TRBD1 (6 bases). Per the germline V gene, CDR1 is SQVTM and CDR2 is ANQGSEA. The germline V and J ends were trimmed by 4 bases and 1 base, with 7 bases remaining between them. The CDR3 is 12 amino acids. CDR3 nucleotides: TGCAGCGTTGTACAGGGGAACACTGAAGCTTTCTTT. This encodes CSVVQGNTEAFF. The whole variable domain, remainder taken from reference TRBV29-1 and TRBJ1-1, is SAVISQKPSRDICQRGTSLTIQCQVDSQVTMMFWYRQQPGQSLTLIATANQGSEATYESGFVIDKFPISRPNLTFSTLTVSNMSPEDSSIYLCSVVQGNTEAFFGQGTRLTVV.

On this clone itself: Distinct nucleotide sequences in the sample also encode this CDR3. The chain carries TRBV29-1 and TRBJ2-1; 7 nucleotides line up with TRBD2. J was trimmed by 1 base and V by 3 bases; bases with no gene match: 9. The CDR3 totals 16 residues. Per the germline V gene, CDR1 is SQVTM and CDR2 is ANQGSEA. Here the CDR3 reads CSVESGRGGSYNEQFF. The CDR3 DNA sequence: TGCAGCGTTGAGTCTGGTAGGGGAGGGTCCTACAATGAGCAGTTCTTC.

This chain uses TRBV5-6 with TRBJ2-3; 11 bases map to TRBD2. CDR1 SGHDT and CDR2 YYEEEE come from the germline V gene. The CDR3 consists of 16 residues. Unmatched junction bases numbered 2, after V lost 2 bases and J lost 0 bases. DNA for the CDR3: TGTGCCAGCAGCTTTCTAGCGGGAGGAAGCACAGATACGCAGTATTTT. This encodes CASSFLAGGSTDTQYF.

The rearrangement uses TRBV4-2 and TRBJ2-1, with 9 bases that match TRBD2. Germline-derived CDR1 and CDR2 are LGHNA and YNFKEQ. Trimming removed 0 bases from V and 6 bases from J; junction bases left unmatched: 6. CDR3 length: 16 residues. CDR3 residues: CASSQEPGLAPNEQFF. The DNA of the CDR3 is TGTGCCAGCAGCCAAGAACCGGGACTAGCTCCCAATGAGCAGTTCTTC.

The rearrangement links TRBV5-4 to TRBJ2-2; D is unclear. V lost 4 bases and J 4 bases, leaving 8 bases between the germline ends. The CDR3 is 13 residues long. From germline, CDR1 is SGHNT and CDR2 YYREEE (reference sequence). This CDR3 reads CASSPTVTGELFF. CDR3 DNA: TGTGCCAGCAGCCCCACGGTCACCGGGGAGCTGTTTTTT. Looking up the rest from reference TRBV5-4 and TRBJ2-2 gives the full variable domain: ETGVTQSPTHLIKTRGQQVTLRCSSQSGHNTVSWYQQALGQGPQFIFQYYREEENGRGNFPPRFSGLQFPNYSSELNVNALELDDSALYLCASSPTVTGELFFGEGSRLTVL.

J is TRBJ2-7 and V is TRBV9; possible D gene TRBD1, 5 bases. CDR1 SGDLS and CDR2 YYNGEE come from the germline V gene. The CDR3 is 14 amino acids. V lost 3 bases to trimming and J lost 3 bases, with 13 bases between them. The CDR3 DNA follows: TGTGCCAGCAGCGCAGGACAAAGGGGCTACGAGCAGTACTTC. It specifies CASSAGQRGYEQYF.

The chain joins TRBV7-6 to TRBJ1-2, with D hard to call. This CDR3 is 12 amino acids long. Germline V gene data show CDR1 as SGHVS and CDR2 as FNYEAQ. Between the trimmed V and J ends, which lost 6 bases and 4 bases, there was a span of 9 bases. The CDR3 region is CASSHERYGYTF. In nucleotides, the CDR3 is TGTGCCAGCAGTCACGAGCGCTATGGCTACACCTTC.

V and J are TRBV7-9 and TRBJ2-3; perhaps D is TRBD1 or TRBD2 (5 bases each). V was trimmed by 1 base and J by 5 bases, leaving 22 bases between them. From germline, CDR1 is SEHNR and CDR2 FQNEAQ (reference sequence). The CDR3 is 18 residues long. CDR3 in DNA: TGTGCCAGCAGCTTAGGGGCCGGGACCCGCCACCGGGGAGATACGCAGTATTTT. Protein product: CASSLGAGTRHRGDTQYF.

The gene calls are TRBV5-4 and TRBJ2-7; D possibly corresponds to TRBD2 (6 bases). Trimming cost V 2 bases and J 4 bases, with 10 bases left between them. From germline, CDR1 is SGHNT and CDR2 YYREEE (reference sequence). The CDR3 sequence is 13 residues long. The CDR3 loop is CASSLPGLYEQYF. The DNA of the CDR3 is TGTGCCAGCAGCTTACCGGGACTGTACGAGCAGTACTTC.

J is TRBJ2-3 and V is TRBV7-3, with D possibly being TRBD2 (6 bases). The CDR3 sequence is 15 residues long. V was trimmed by 6 bases and J by 0 bases, leaving 13 bases between them. Looked up from germline, CDR1 is SGHTA and CDR2 is FQGTGA. The chain's CDR3 is CASSKGTSSTDTQYF. The CDR3 nucleotides are TGTGCCAGCAGTAAAGGGACTTCTAGCACAGATACGCAGTATTTT.

In DNA, the CDR3 is TGTGCCAGCAGCACTCCCGGGACAGGCAATCCTAATCAGCCCCAGCATTTT. As protein: CASSTPGTGNPNQPQHF. The chain combines TRBV28 with TRBJ1-5; 8 bases map to TRBD1. Germline V CDR1 and CDR2: MDHEN, SYDVKM. V lost 6 bases to trimming and J lost 4 bases; unmatched junction nucleotides: 14. CDR3 size: 17 residues.

In its sample, this clone was seen once. The same CDR3 arises from other DNA sequences in this sample as well. This chain joins TRBV9 and TRBJ2-1; 8 bases align to TRBD2. This CDR3 spans 15 amino acids. J was trimmed by 1 base and V by 4 bases; bases with no gene match: 4. Germline V lookup: CDR1 SGDLS, CDR2 YYNGEE. The CDR3 reads CASSISGSSYNEQFF. The CDR3 bases are TGTGCCAGCAGCATAAGCGGGAGTTCCTACAATGAGCAGTTCTTC.

The V and J genes are TRBV5-1 and TRBJ2-3, with 11 bases matching TRBD1. Losses at the gene ends were 7 bases for V and 0 bases for J; bases not matched to a gene: 7. Germline assignment: CDR1 SGHRS and CDR2 YFSETQ. The CDR3 covers 16 residues. The chain's CDR3 is CASGLGTGGSTDTQYF. For the CDR3, the DNA is TGCGCCAGCGGACTCGGGACAGGGGGTAGCACAGATACGCAGTATTTT. Full variable domain (missing parts from reference TRBV5-1 and TRBJ2-3): KAGVTQTPRYLIKTRGQQVTLSCSPISGHRSVSWYQQTPGQGLQFLFEYFSETQRNKGNFPGRFSGRQFSNSRSEMNVSTLELGDSALYLCASGLGTGGSTDTQYFGPGTRLTVL.

The V and J genes are TRBV28 and TRBJ2-3; 9 bases match TRBD1. J gave up 2 bases and V 4 bases, and 7 bases lay outside the gene matches. The CDR3 totals 16 residues. Germline CDR1 MDHEN, CDR2 SYDVKM. This CDR3 is CASSSLGTGPTDTQYF. DNA of the CDR3: TGTGCCAGCAGTTCCCTCGGGACAGGGCCCACAGATACGCAGTATTTT. Full variable domain (missing parts from reference TRBV28 and TRBJ2-3): DVKVTQSSRYLVKRTGEKVFLECVQDMDHENMFWYRQDPGLGLRLIYFSYDVKMKEKGDIPEGYSVSREKKERFSLILESASTNQTSMYLCASSSLGTGPTDTQYFGPGTRLTVL.

The chain carries TRBV19 and TRBJ2-7; D is unresolved. The CDR3 extends over 16 amino acids. The germline V and J ends were trimmed by 3 bases and 6 bases, with 21 bases remaining between them. Germline lookup yields CDR1 LNHDA and CDR2 SQIVND (reference sequence). CDR3 in DNA: TGTGCCAGTAGTATCCTTGGGCAAATAAGCTCTGGCGAGCAGTACTTC. The encoded protein is CASSILGQISSGEQYF.

This chain uses TRBV27 with TRBJ2-2; 7 bases are shared with TRBD2. V lost 6 bases, J lost 6 bases, and 7 bases stayed unmatched. Germline V CDR1 and CDR2: MNHEY, SMNVEV (reference sequence). This CDR3 is 14 amino acids long. The CDR3 here is CASSSGALPGELFF. The DNA for the CDR3 is TGTGCCAGCAGCAGCGGGGCCTTGCCCGGGGAGCTGTTTTTT.

The rearrangement uses TRBV28 and TRBJ1-2, with a tentative D call TRBD1 (5 bases). V lost 6 bases and J lost 4, with 9 bases in between. CDR1 and CDR2 (germline): MDHEN, SYDVKM. The CDR3 runs to 12 residues. CDR3 sequence: CASSDSLYGYTF. The CDR3 region has the DNA TGTGCCAGCAGCGACAGCCTCTATGGCTACACCTTC.